These T cell receptor beta chains were read from a single sample in a study of cytomegalovirus exposure and HLA in healthy donors. The table came from immunoSEQ multiplex PCR; TCRdb's copy has only in-frame clones and leaves some out. This table has about 190,000 clones, roughly 90% appearing once. The sample comprised PBMCs. These receptors originate from a boy younger than 10 in good health and CMV-seronegative. Each CDR3 is given with its conserved first and last residue.

CDR3aa,j_gene,v_gene
CASSPAGGVTSETQYF,TRBJ2-5,TRBV5-1
CASSTGGDYGYTF,TRBJ1-2,TRBV5-1
CASTMTGVGAFF,TRBJ1-1,TRBV19
CASSEETGDTGELFF,TRBJ2-2,TRBV25-1
CASREGGTEGGEQYF,TRBJ2-7,TRBV28
CASSQTTTEAFF,TRBJ1-1,TRBV28
CASTAKGLAGPHEQYF,NA,TRBV27
CASSYSLGGPGNTIYF,TRBJ1-3,TRBV6-6
CASTLLAGDPGELFF,TRBJ2-2,TRBV6-5
CASRVQLEPSYEQYF,TRBJ2-7,TRBV5-1
CASSTLQGRRREGPYEQYF,TRBJ2-7,TRBV28
CASSYQEKLFF,TRBJ1-4,TRBV6-5
CASSSGTGNEQYF,TRBJ2-7,TRBV5-1
CASSRRTGLNTEAFF,TRBJ1-1,TRBV5-5
CASIPGGVGETQYF,TRBJ2-5,TRBV6-1
CASKEGGQLLAEQYF,TRBJ2-7,TRBV6-1
CASSLVAGANTEAFF,TRBJ1-1,TRBV7-2
CASSFGDRRAGEQYF,TRBJ2-7,TRBV28
CASSLGQISYEQYF,TRBJ2-7,TRBV28
CASSLSSGGSGYEQYF,TRBJ2-7,TRBV27